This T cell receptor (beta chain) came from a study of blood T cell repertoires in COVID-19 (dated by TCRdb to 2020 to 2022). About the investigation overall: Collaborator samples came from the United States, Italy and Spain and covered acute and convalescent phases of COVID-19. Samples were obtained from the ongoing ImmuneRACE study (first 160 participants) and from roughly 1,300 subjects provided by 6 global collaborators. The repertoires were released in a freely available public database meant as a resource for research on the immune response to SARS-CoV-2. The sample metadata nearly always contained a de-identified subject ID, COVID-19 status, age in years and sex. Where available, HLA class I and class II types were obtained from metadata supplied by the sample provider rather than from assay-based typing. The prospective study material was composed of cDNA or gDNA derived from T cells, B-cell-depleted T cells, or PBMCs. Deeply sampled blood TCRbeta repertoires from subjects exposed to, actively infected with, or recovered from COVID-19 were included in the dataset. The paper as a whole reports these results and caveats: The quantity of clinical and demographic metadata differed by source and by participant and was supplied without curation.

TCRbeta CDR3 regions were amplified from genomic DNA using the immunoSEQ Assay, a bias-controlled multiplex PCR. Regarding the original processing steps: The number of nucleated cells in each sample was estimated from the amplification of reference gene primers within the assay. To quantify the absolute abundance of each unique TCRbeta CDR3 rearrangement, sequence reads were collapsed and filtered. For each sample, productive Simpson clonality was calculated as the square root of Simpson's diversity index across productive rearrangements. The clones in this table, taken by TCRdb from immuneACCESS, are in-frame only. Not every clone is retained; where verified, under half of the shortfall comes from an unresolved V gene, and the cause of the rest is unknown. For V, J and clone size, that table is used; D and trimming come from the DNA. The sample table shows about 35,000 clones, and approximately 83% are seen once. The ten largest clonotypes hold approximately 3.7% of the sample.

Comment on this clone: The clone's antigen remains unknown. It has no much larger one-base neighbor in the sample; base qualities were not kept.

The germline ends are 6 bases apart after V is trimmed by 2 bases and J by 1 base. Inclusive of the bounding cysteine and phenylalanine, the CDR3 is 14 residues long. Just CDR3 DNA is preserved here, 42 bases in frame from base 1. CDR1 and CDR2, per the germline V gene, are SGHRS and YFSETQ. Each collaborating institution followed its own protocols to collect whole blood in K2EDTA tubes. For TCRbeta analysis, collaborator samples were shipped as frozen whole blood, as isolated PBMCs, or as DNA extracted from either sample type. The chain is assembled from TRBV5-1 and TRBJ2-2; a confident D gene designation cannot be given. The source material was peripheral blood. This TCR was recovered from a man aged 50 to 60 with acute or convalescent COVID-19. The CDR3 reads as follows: CASSLAGNTGELFF. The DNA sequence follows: TGCGCCAGCAGCTTAGCCGGGAACACCGGGGAGCTGTTTTTT.